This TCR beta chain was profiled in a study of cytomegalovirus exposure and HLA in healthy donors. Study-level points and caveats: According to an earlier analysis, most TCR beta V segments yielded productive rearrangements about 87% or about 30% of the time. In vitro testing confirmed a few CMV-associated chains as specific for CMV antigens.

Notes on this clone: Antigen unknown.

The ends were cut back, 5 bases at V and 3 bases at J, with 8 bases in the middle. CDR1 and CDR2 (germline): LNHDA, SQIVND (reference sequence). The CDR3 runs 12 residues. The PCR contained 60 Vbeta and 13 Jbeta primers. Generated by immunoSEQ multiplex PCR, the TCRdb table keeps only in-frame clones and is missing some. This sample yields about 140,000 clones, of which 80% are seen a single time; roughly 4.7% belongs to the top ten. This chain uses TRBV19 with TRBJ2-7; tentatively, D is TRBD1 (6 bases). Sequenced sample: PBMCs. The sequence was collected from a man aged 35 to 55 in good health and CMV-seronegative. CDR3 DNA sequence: TGTGCCAGTAGTGACAGGAACTACGAGCAGTACTTC. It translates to CASSDRNYEQYF.